Below, one T cell receptor beta chain is given with its context. The antigen remains undetermined. The CDR3 sequence is 14 residues long. The V gene lost 0 bases and the J gene lost 8 bases, with 13 bases spanning the gap. Per germline, CDR1 SGHAT and CDR2 FQNNGV. This sample was included in a study of metastatic and nonmetastatic thyroid tumors. Study-level background: A comparison of repertoires was made across blood and tumor or nodule tissue from malignant and benign thyroid patients.

Not a single patient had been given any form of treatment at any point before undergoing thyroid surgery. Study results and caveats: Malignant thyroid tumors reportedly had TCR beta diversity that was significantly higher than in benign nodules, in blood and tumor.

In the authors' methods: For papillary thyroid cancer, a distant-metastasis classifier was constructed from CDR3 differences observed across clinicopathological groups. Using MiXCR, TCRdb re-called clones from the PCR reads. The V and J calls come from TCRdb's annotation, not from the publication. The repertoire consists of about 35,000 clones, with 29% occurring once and the leading ten covering 6% to 8%. The rearrangement joins TRBV11-2 to TRBJ1-2; no definite D call. This TCR was sampled from a female donor with papillary thyroid cancer or a benign thyroid nodule (not recorded which). Some clones in this sample may be carry-over from other donors' samples. The sequencing sample was made of blood. The CDR3: CASSLDLRLWGYTF. CDR3 in DNA: TGTGCCAGCAGCTTAGATTTGAGGCTATGGGGCTACACCTTC.